The 22 T cell receptor beta chains in this list originate from one sample, sequenced in a study of blood T cell repertoires in COVID-19. The data were produced by immunoSEQ multiplex PCR, yet TCRdb's version contains in-frame clones alone and is incomplete. This sample has 110,000 to 150,000 clones, with around three quarters found just once. The specimen sequenced was peripheral blood. These receptors came from a man aged 60 to 69 with acute or convalescent COVID-19.

Points on this clone: This sample includes further DNA sequences coding for the same CDR3. This rearrangement joins TRBV9 to TRBJ1-2; TRBD1 matches 9 bases. With 7 bases clipped from V and 5 bases from J, the junction kept 12 bases outside the gene matches. Germline V gene lookup returns CDR1 SGDLS and CDR2 YYNGEE. The CDR3 consists of 15 residues. The CDR3, as DNA: TGTGCCAGCTCACCCAGGGGACAGGGAGGTTATGGCTACACCTTC. Protein product: CASSPRGQGGYGYTF.

The chain couples TRBV5-1 to TRBJ2-1; a possible D gene is TRBD2 (5 bases). Germline CDR1 reads SGHRS; CDR2 reads YFSETQ. This CDR3 comprises 11 residues. V lost 5 bases, J lost 8 bases, and 8 bases lay in between. The CDR3 here is CASRLVHEQFF. The DNA for the CDR3 is TGCGCCAGCAGACTAGTTCATGAGCAGTTCTTC. The full variable domain, with the rest looked up from reference TRBV5-1 and TRBJ2-1, is KAGVTQTPRYLIKTRGQQVTLSCSPISGHRSVSWYQQTPGQGLQFLFEYFSETQRNKGNFPGRFSGRQFSNSRSEMNVSTLELGDSALYLCASRLVHEQFFGPGTRLTVL.

V is TRBV29-1 and J is TRBJ2-3, with 9 bases matching TRBD2. After removal of 5 bases from V and 5 bases from J, the junction contained 11 bases not matched to a gene. CDR3 size: 15 residues. Germline V gene sequence: CDR1 SQVTM, CDR2 ANQGSEA. Here the CDR3 DNA reads TGCAGCGTTATAGCGGGAGAGGGTGCGGGAGATACGCAGTATTTT. Translation gives CSVIAGEGAGDTQYF.

This clone was recorded a few times. This sequence joins TRBV6-5 and TRBJ2-7; 7 positions match TRBD2. The CDR3 has 14 amino acids. The V and J ends lost 7 bases and 4 bases, in that order; junction bases with no gene match: 10. The germline CDR1 and CDR2 sequences are MNHEY and SVGAGI. CDR3 bases: TGTGCCAGCAACCCCAGGACTAGGCTTTACGAGCAGTACTTC. Protein: CASNPRTRLYEQYF.

This chain links TRBV12-5 with TRBJ2-7, with TRBD1 identical over 12 bases. The CDR3 spans 14 residues. V was pared by 5 bases and J by 6 bases, with 5 bases of the junction left unmatched. CDR1 and CDR2 from the germline V gene are LGHNT and FRNRAP. CDR3 bases: TGTGCTAGTGGTCCGGGACAGGGGGCTGGCGAGCAGTACTTC. This translates into CASGPGQGAGEQYF. Combining the CDR3 with reference TRBV12-5 and TRBJ2-7 gives the whole variable domain DARVTQTPRHKVTEMGQEVTMRCQPILGHNTVFWYRQTMMQGLELLAYFRNRAPLDDSGMPKDRFSAEMPDATLATLKIQPSEPRDSAVYFCASGPGQGAGEQYFGPGTRLTVT.

In its sample, this clone was seen a few times. The V gene is TRBV6-2 or TRBV6-3, the J gene TRBJ1-5, with D uncertain. The ends were cut back, 2 bases at V and 4 bases at J, with 6 bases in the middle. In germline, CDR1 is MNHEY, CDR2 SVGEGT. The CDR3 loop spans 13 amino acids. The CDR3 loop reads CASSYTENQPQHF. The CDR3 DNA follows: TGTGCCAGCAGTTACACAGAAAATCAGCCCCAGCATTTT.

In DNA, the CDR3 is TGCGCCAGCAGCTCAAATGGGGGGGGCACCGGGGAGCTGTTTTTT. Its protein product is CASSSNGGGTGELFF. The V call is TRBV5-1, the J call TRBJ2-2; 7 bases agree with TRBD2. This CDR3 has 15 amino acids. The V gene end was trimmed by 3 bases and the J gene end by 4 bases; junction bases not matched to a gene: 6. Looked up from germline, CDR1 is SGHRS and CDR2 is YFSETQ.

This clone was detected only a few times. The chain joins TRBV28 to TRBJ2-7, with a weak D call TRBD2 (5 bases). The germline V gene encodes CDR1 MDHEN and CDR2 SYDVKM. Trimming cost V 1 base and J 4 bases, with 11 bases left between them. The CDR3 spans 14 residues. This CDR3 reads CASSLSGGEYEQYF. DNA for the CDR3: TGTGCCAGCAGTTTATCTGGTGGGGAGTACGAGCAGTACTTC.

The CDR3 region is CASSIVTGAGNQPQHF. CDR3 sequence (DNA): TGTGCCAGTAGTATAGTAACAGGGGCAGGCAATCAGCCCCAGCATTTT. This chain links TRBV19 with TRBJ1-5; 7 bases match TRBD1. J gave up 2 bases and V 1 base, and 5 bases lay outside the gene matches. This CDR3 contains 16 residues. The germline CDR1 and CDR2 sequences are LNHDA and SQIVND (reference sequence).

The CDR3 loop is CASSYRGIYGYTF. The CDR3 nucleotides are TGTGCCAGCAGTTACCGGGGAATCTATGGCTACACCTTC. The gene calls are TRBV6-2 or TRBV6-3 and TRBJ1-2, with D unclear. CDR1 and CDR2 (germline): MNHEY, SVGEGT. The CDR3 covers 13 residues. Between the trimmed V and J ends, which lost 2 bases and 4 bases, there was a span of 8 bases.

The chain has TRBV6-5 and TRBJ2-7, with 9 bases matching TRBD1. Losses at the gene ends were 2 bases for V and 3 bases for J; bases not matched to a gene: 2. Looked up from germline, CDR1 is MNHEY and CDR2 is SVGAGI. The CDR3 sequence is 14 residues long. The CDR3: CASSYGTGFYEQYF. The CDR3 bases are TGTGCCAGCAGTTACGGGACAGGGTTCTACGAGCAGTACTTC.

The rearrangement uses TRBV7-9 and TRBJ2-5; no clear D. In germline, CDR1 is SEHNR, CDR2 FQNEAQ (reference sequence). This CDR3 is built from 14 residues. Between the trimmed V and J ends, which lost 2 bases and 0 bases, there was a span of 7 bases. The CDR3 DNA sequence: TGTGCCAGCAGCTTACACGGAGACCAAGAGACCCAGTACTTC. Protein sequence: CASSLHGDQETQYF.

Only a few counts were recorded for this clone. Other nucleotide sequences in the sample specify the same CDR3. The chain employs TRBV4-2 and TRBJ2-3, with 7 positions matching TRBD2. Germline V CDR1 and CDR2: LGHNA, YNFKEQ. CDR3 length equals 15 residues. V trimming: 3 bases; J trimming: 0 bases; junction bases outside the gene matches: 3. As DNA, the CDR3 is TGTGCCAGCAGCCAGGTGGGGGGGAGCACAGATACGCAGTATTTT. Its protein is CASSQVGGSTDTQYF.

V usage is TRBV7-9 and J usage is TRBJ1-1, with 7 positions matching TRBD1. The CDR3 extends over 14 amino acids. The junction had 6 bases not matched to a gene; V was cut back by 8 bases and J by 0 bases. Per the germline V gene, CDR1 is SEHNR and CDR2 is FQNEAQ (reference sequence). The DNA of the CDR3 is TGTGCCAGCGGAAGGACAGGAATGAACACTGAAGCTTTCTTT. It translates to CASGRTGMNTEAFF.

A few counts support this clone. The V gene is TRBV4-1, the J gene TRBJ1-6; D might be TRBD1 (5 bases). From germline, CDR1 is MGHRA and CDR2 YSYEKL. The CDR3 is made up of 18 amino acids. With 0 bases removed from V and 0 bases from J, the gap between germline ends came to 12 bases. The CDR3 here is CASSQDLRTSSYNSPLHF. The DNA of the CDR3 is TGCGCCAGCAGCCAAGATCTGAGGACAAGCTCCTATAATTCACCCCTCCACTTT.

The gene calls are TRBV29-1 and TRBJ1-1; 7 bases are shared with TRBD1. The CDR3 has 16 amino acids. The ends lost 2 bases at V and 3 bases at J; junction bases unmatched: 12. Looked up from germline, CDR1 is SQVTM and CDR2 is ANQGSEA. The chain's CDR3 is CSVEKGQSGLDTEAFF. The CDR3 DNA reads TGCAGCGTTGAAAAGGGACAGAGTGGCCTGGACACTGAAGCTTTCTTT.

This chain uses TRBV23-1 with TRBJ2-7, with 9 bases matching TRBD2. TRBV23-1 is known as an ORF, though its function is uncertain. V lost 6 bases to trimming and J lost 0 bases; unmatched junction nucleotides: 6. This CDR3 contains 15 residues. The CDR3 region has the DNA TGCGCCAGCAGCCCTAGCGGGATTAGCTCCTACGAGCAGTACTTC. Its protein product is CASSPSGISSYEQYF.

The chain carries TRBV5-1 and TRBJ2-5; tentatively, D is TRBD2 (5 bases). Trimming pared 4 bases from V and 2 bases from J, leaving 15 bases between. CDR3 length: 15 amino acids. Germline loops: CDR1 SGHRS, CDR2 YFSETQ. CDR3 sequence reads: CASSLYAGKQETQYF. In nucleotides, the CDR3 is TGCGCCAGCAGCCTCTACGCGGGTAAACAAGAGACCCAGTACTTC.

The table lists this clone with a few counts. The V and J genes are TRBV7-6 and TRBJ2-7; 7 bases match TRBD1. The CDR3 loop spans 13 amino acids. The trim removed 5 bases at V and 4 bases at J, leaving 5 bases unmatched. CDR1 is SGHVS and CDR2 is FNYEAQ in the germline V gene. CDR3 residues: CASSQDRAYEQYF. In DNA form, the CDR3 reads TGTGCCAGCAGCCAAGACAGGGCGTACGAGCAGTACTTC.

The CDR3 nucleotides read TGTGCCAGCAGCCCACTAGCGGGAGTCATGAACACCGGGGAGCTGTTTTTT. This codes for CASSPLAGVMNTGELFF. V is TRBV5-6 and J is TRBJ2-2; 11 nucleotides match TRBD2. The germline V gene encodes CDR1 SGHDT and CDR2 YYEEEE. V shed 4 bases and J 1 base; nucleotides not matched to a gene: 6. The length of the CDR3 is 17 residues.

This clone was observed many times. The rearrangement links TRBV12-3 or TRBV12-4 to TRBJ1-1; possibly TRBD1 for D (5 bases). Trimming removed 6 bases at V and 8 bases at J, with 13 bases between. The CDR3 loop spans 12 amino acids. In DNA, the CDR3 is TGTGCCAGCAGCCTCCGGGGACTCGAAGCTTTCTTT. Amino acid sequence: CASSLRGLEAFF.

With respect to this clone: The same CDR3 is also encoded by other DNA sequences in this sample. The chain employs TRBV3-1 (or the pseudogene TRBV3-2) and TRBJ1-2; perhaps TRBD1 as D (5 bases). Looked up from germline, CDR1 is LGHDT and CDR2 is YNNKEL (reference sequence). Trimming removed 4 bases at V and 2 bases at J, with 5 bases between. The CDR3 spans 12 residues. The CDR3 bases are TGTGCCAGCAGCCGACAGAACTATGGCTACACCTTC. Its protein is CASSRQNYGYTF.